Listed below are T cell receptor beta chains from one sample, sequenced in a study of blood T cell repertoires in COVID-19. Libraries were prepared by immunoSEQ multiplex PCR; TCRdb keeps only in-frame clonotypes and omits some of them. In the table there are 95,000 to 150,000 clones, more than 80% of which are singletons. Material for sequencing was peripheral blood. Receptors were obtained from a woman of 80 years or more with COVID-19, enrolled during active disease. CDR3s include the opening cysteine and the closing phenylalanine or tryptophan. The D gene is left open where the match is weak. Only some rows state a clone size, as once, few, many or a class for expanded clones.

d_call,j_call,v_call,clone_size,cdr3_nt,cdr3_aa
.,TRBJ2-7,TRBV7-2,few,TGTGCCAGCAGCCCAGGGAACTACGAGCAGTACTTC,CASSPGNYEQYF
TRBD1,TRBJ2-7,TRBV10-3,.,TGTGCCATCAGTGAAGACAGGGCAAATTCCCAGTACTTC,CAISEDRANSQYF
.,TRBJ2-7,TRBV5-1,.,TGCGCCAGCAGCTTATCACAAGTCCCTAGCGAGCAGTACTTC,CASSLSQVPSEQYF
TRBD1,TRBJ1-2,TRBV18,.,TGTGCCAGCTCACCTGACAGGGGGCGAGGCTACACCTTC,CASSPDRGRGYTF
TRBD1,TRBJ2-7,TRBV5-6,.,TGTGCCAGCAGCTTCACCGGGACAGGGATGTACGAGCAGTACTTC,CASSFTGTGMYEQYF
TRBD2,TRBJ2-1,TRBV19,.,TGTGCCAGTAGTGCGGATCTAGCGGGGAACAATGAGCAGTTCTTC,CASSADLAGNNEQFF
.,TRBJ1-5,TRBV27,.,TGTGCCAGCAGTGCTGCAGGCCTTTTTCAGCCCCAGCATTTT,CASSAAGLFQPQHF
.,TRBJ1-5,TRBV19,once,TGTGCCAGTAGTCCCGACTCAGCAGTCCAGCCCCAGCATTTT,CASSPDSAVQPQHF
TRBD1,TRBJ1-5,TRBV6-6,.,TGTGCCAGCAGTCCCGGGACAGGGGGCGGAGGAAGCAATCAGCCCCAGCATTTT,CASSPGTGGGGSNQPQHF
.,TRBJ1-5,TRBV2,.,TGTGCCAGCAAAGTATCGGGAGATCAGCCCCAGCATTTT,CASKVSGDQPQHF
.,TRBJ1-1,TRBV3-1/TRBV3-2,.,TGTGCCAGCAGCCAATGGCTTAACACTGAAGCTTTCTTT,CASSQWLNTEAFF
TRBD1,TRBJ1-5,TRBV28,.,TGTGCCAGCAGTTCCGGGACAGGGGGCTTTAATCAGCCCCAGCATTTT,CASSSGTGGFNQPQHF
TRBD2,TRBJ2-5,TRBV27,.,TGTGCCAGCAGTCCGCCGGGGGGGGCTTATGCGGGAGAGACCCAGTACTTC,CASSPPGGAYAGETQYF
.,TRBJ1-5,TRBV19,.,TGTGCCAGTAGCCACCGGGACAATTATAGCAATCAGCCCCAGCATTTT,CASSHRDNYSNQPQHF
.,TRBJ2-2,TRBV6-2/TRBV6-3,few,TGTGCCAGCAGTTCCTCCCCAAGGGACTTTAACACCGGGGAGCTGTTTTTT,CASSSSPRDFNTGELFF
.,TRBJ1-2,TRBV6-5,.,TGTGCCAGCAGACTCCCGGGGTCCTTTGGCTACACCTTC,CASRLPGSFGYTF
TRBD1,TRBJ1-4,TRBV18,.,TGTGCCAGCTCACCCCAACAGGGGGCTAATGAAAAACTGTTTTTT,CASSPQQGANEKLFF
.,TRBJ2-7,TRBV3-1/TRBV3-2,.,TGTGCCGGCAGCCCAAAAGCAGGAGAGCAGTACTTC,CAGSPKAGEQYF
.,TRBJ1-1,TRBV11-2,.,TGTGCCAGCAGCCCCAGATGGGGAGAATTACAAAACACTGAAGCTTTCTTT,CASSPRWGELQNTEAFF
TRBD2,TRBJ2-3,TRBV7-2,.,TGTGCCAGCAGCCAAACTAGCGGGGATGGAGATACGCAGTATTTT,CASSQTSGDGDTQYF
.,TRBJ2-5,TRBV6-5,.,TGTGCCAGCAAGCAGGGGTCCCAAGAGACCCAGTACTTC,CASKQGSQETQYF
.,TRBJ1-2,TRBV5-6,.,TGTGCCAGCAGTCCAGGGGCCGCGGGCTACACCTTC,CASSPGAAGYTF
TRBD1,TRBJ2-1,TRBV3-1/TRBV3-2,.,TGTGCCAGCAGCCTAGTGACAGGGGAGCAGTTCTTC,CASSLVTGEQFF
TRBD1,TRBJ2-7,TRBV7-2,once,TGTGCCAGCAGCTTGGCGGGACAGGGGGTTCACGAGCAGTACTTC,CASSLAGQGVHEQYF
TRBD2,TRBJ2-1,TRBV9,once,TGTGCCAGCAGCGTAGCTTCCGGACTAGCGGGAAAAGAGCAGTTCTTC,CASSVASGLAGKEQFF
TRBD1,TRBJ1-6,TRBV6-5,once,TGTGCCAGCGGGGACAGGGAGTCCAGTTATTCACCCCTCCACTTT,CASGDRESSYSPLHF
.,TRBJ1-3,TRBV11-2,.,TGTGCCAGCAGCTTATCTATCTCTGGAAACACCATATATTTT,CASSLSISGNTIYF
.,TRBJ1-4,TRBV12-2,.,TGTGCAAGTCGCTTAGCCGGACGACAGGGGGCCCTGAGTGAAAAACTGTTTTTT,CASRLAGRQGALSEKLFF
TRBD2,TRBJ2-1,TRBV29-1,once,TGCAGCGTTGAGAGGGAGGGTACATTTGGTGAGCAGTTCTTC,CSVEREGTFGEQFF
TRBD2,TRBJ2-7,TRBV9,.,TGTGCCAGCAGCGTAGGCCAGCGGGAGACCCACGAGCAGTACTTC,CASSVGQRETHEQYF
.,TRBJ2-1,TRBV4-3,.,TGCGCCAGCAGCCAAGAACTGACAGGCCGCAATGAGCAGTTCTTC,CASSQELTGRNEQFF
.,TRBJ2-7,TRBV18,.,TGTGCCAGCTCACAAAGTGGACAGTCCTACGAGCAGTACTTC,CASSQSGQSYEQYF
TRBD2,TRBJ2-1,TRBV6-6,.,TGTGCCAGCAGTCCCTCTAGCGGGAGCCCCTACAATGAGCAGTTCTTC,CASSPSSGSPYNEQFF
.,TRBJ1-1,TRBV7-8,.,TGTGCCAGCAGCCTAACCCGGGATAGGACTGAAGCTTTCTTT,CASSLTRDRTEAFF
TRBD2,TRBJ2-7,TRBV2,.,TGTGCCAGCAGGCCGGGACTAGCGGTCTCCTACGAGCAGTACTTC,CASRPGLAVSYEQYF
TRBD1,TRBJ1-2,TRBV9,.,TGTGCCAGCAGCGGAGAGCGGACAGGGGGCGTTGGCTACACCTTC,CASSGERTGGVGYTF
.,TRBJ2-1,TRBV19,once,TGTGCCAGTAGTATAGATCAGAGGGCGAATAGTGAGCAGTTCTTC,CASSIDQRANSEQFF
TRBD1,TRBJ1-5,TRBV6-5,.,TGTGCCAGCAGTCTACAGGGGCTCAATCAGCCCCAGCATTTT,CASSLQGLNQPQHF
TRBD1,TRBJ2-2,TRBV18,.,TGTGCCAGCTCACACAGGGGTAACACCGGGGAGCTGTTTTTT,CASSHRGNTGELFF
TRBD1,TRBJ1-1,TRBV19,.,TGTGCCAGTAGTGTTCAGGGGGCGGAAAACACTGAAGCTTTCTTT,CASSVQGAENTEAFF
.,TRBJ2-2,TRBV6-4,.,TGTGCCAGCAGCGGAGGACTCATTTGTGAGCTGTTTTTT,CASSGGLICELFF
TRBD2,TRBJ2-7,TRBV5-4,.,TGTGCCAGCAGCTCTAGCGGGAGAGCAACCTACGAGCAGTACTTC,CASSSSGRATYEQYF
TRBD2,TRBJ2-3,TRBV7-2,.,TGTGCCAGCAGCTTAGCGGCTAGCGGTTACACAGATACGCAGTATTTT,CASSLAASGYTDTQYF
.,TRBJ2-7,TRBV5-1,.,TGCGCCAGCAGCAACCCTACAGGGTTAAACTACGAGCAGTACTTC,CASSNPTGLNYEQYF
.,TRBJ2-3,TRBV24-1,.,TGTGCCACCAGTGACAGACTATCCACAGATACGCAGTATTTT,CATSDRLSTDTQYF
.,TRBJ2-3,TRBV19,.,TGTGCCAGTAGTAATTCTAGATGGTCCACAGATACGCAGTATTTT,CASSNSRWSTDTQYF
.,TRBJ2-5,TRBV5-1,.,TGCGCCAGCAGCAGTCGCAGCCAAGAGACCCAGTACTTC,CASSSRSQETQYF
TRBD1,TRBJ2-7,TRBV27,.,TGTGCCAGCAGTTTGAGGGGGACAGGGGCCTACGAGCAGTACTTC,CASSLRGTGAYEQYF
TRBD2,TRBJ2-3,TRBV7-2,.,TGTGCCAGCAGCTTAGATATTCCTAGCGGGAGTCGAGATACGCAGTATTTT,CASSLDIPSGSRDTQYF